One T cell receptor beta chain is described in this entry. The antigen remains undetermined. Using its own MiXCR run on the multiplex PCR reads, TCRdb lists one record per CDR3 protein. The data contain about 230,000 distinct CDR3 sequences, roughly 30% of them singletons. This entry comes from a study of breast tumors, draining lymph nodes, adjacent tissues. Samples came from axillary lymph nodes draining the breast cancer. Study conclusions and caveats: Compared with basal-like, luminal-like tumors shared significantly more repertoire with nontumor tissue. Data fit most tumor T cells coming from lymph node, expanding in tumor. Tumors had less TCR diversity than lymph nodes, more than nontumor tissue.

Germline V lookup: CDR1 SGHTA, CDR2 FQGTGA. V dropped 5 bases and J dropped 4; count of bases not matched to a gene: 12. The length of the CDR3 is 19 residues. This sequence was found in a female donor with breast cancer. Some clones in this sample may be carry-over from other donors' samples. V gene TRBV7-3 combines with J gene TRBJ2-3, with 16 bases matching TRBD2. Sequencing input: axillary lymph node tissue. The chain's CDR3 is CASSLGTSGRAVSPDTQYF. CDR3 DNA sequence: TGTGCCAGCAGCCTCGGGACTAGCGGGAGGGCCGTTTCTCCAGATACGCAGTATTTT.